This T cell receptor beta chain was obtained from a study of blood T cell repertoires in COVID-19. Overall study: Collection of acute and convalescent COVID-19 samples took place in the United States, Italy and Spain.

Germline assignment: CDR1 LGHDT and CDR2 YNNKEL (reference sequence). Trimming stripped 0 bases from V and 4 bases from J, with 6 bases between. This CDR3 has 14 amino acids. Generated by immunoSEQ multiplex PCR, the TCRdb table keeps only in-frame clones and is missing some. Here the sample spans about 150,000 clones, about 89% being singletons. The chain couples TRBV3-1 (or the pseudogene TRBV3-2) to TRBJ2-2, with D unclear. This TCR was recovered from a man between 45 and 60 years old with acute or convalescent COVID-19. Sequenced sample: peripheral blood. CDR3 sequence (DNA): TGTGCCAGCAGCCAAGACTCCCCCACCGGGGAGCTGTTTTTT. It codes for CASSQDSPTGELFF.